This is a list of T cell receptor beta chains from one sample in a study of OX40 agonist ivuxolimab in advanced cancers. The assay was immunoSEQ multiplex PCR, and TCRdb's table has in-frame clones only and misses some. The data hold 89,000 or so clones, with around 88% observed a single time. The specimen comprised CD4+ or CD8+ T cells sorted from blood, sampled in a trial of the OX40 agonist ivuxolimab. These TCRs come from an adult with an advanced solid tumor such as melanoma, head and neck, liver or kidney cancer. CDR3s include the opening cysteine and the closing phenylalanine or tryptophan. The D gene is left open where the match is weak. Expanded clones get a size class; other rows say once, few or many, or leave the size out.

TRBD2 - TRBJ2-1 13 TRBV7-7 CASSRSASGEQFF TGTGCTAGCAGCCGAAGCGCTAGCGGGGAGCAGTTCTTC
TRBD1 - TRBJ2-3 15 TRBV11-2 CASSLVDRSTDTQYF TGTGCCAGCAGCTTAGTGGACAGGTCCACAGATACGCAGTATTTT
TRBD1 - TRBJ2-5 13 TRBV6-1 CASSMDRGETQYF TGTGCCAGCAGTATGGACAGGGGTGAGACCCAGTACTTC
TRBD1 - TRBJ2-7 17 TRBV11-2 CASSLAFSGQAAFEQYF TGTGCCAGCAGCTTAGCCTTCTCCGGACAGGCCGCTTTCGAGCAGTACTTC
- once TRBJ2-5 12 TRBV7-2 CASSQTGETQYF TGTGCCAGCAGCCAGACGGGAGAGACCCAGTACTTC
- - TRBJ2-5 13 TRBV27 CASSLLRQETQYF TGTGCCAGCAGTTTACTTAGACAAGAGACCCAGTACTTC
- - TRBJ2-7 15 TRBV5-1 CASSFWGEVTYEQYF TGCGCCAGCAGCTTCTGGGGGGAGGTAACCTACGAGCAGTACTTC
TRBD2 - TRBJ2-5 14 TRBV9 CASSYGGIQETQYF TGTGCCAGCAGCTACGGGGGGATTCAAGAGACCCAGTACTTC
- - TRBJ2-1 12 TRBV11-2 CASSFSELEQFF TGTGCCAGCAGCTTTTCAGAACTCGAGCAGTTCTTC
TRBD2 - TRBJ2-2 15 TRBV11-1 CASSPGTSGYGELFF TGTGCCAGCAGCCCTGGGACTAGCGGCTACGGGGAGCTGTTTTTT
TRBD1 - TRBJ1-1 14 TRBV18 CASSRGQGETEAFF TGTGCCAGCTCCCGCGGACAGGGGGAGACTGAAGCTTTCTTT
TRBD2 - TRBJ2-1 16 TRBV5-1 CASSSATSGSYNEQFF TGCGCCAGCAGCTCCGCGACTAGCGGGTCGTACAATGAGCAGTTCTTC
- - TRBJ2-4 17 TRBV5-1 CASSSTGPPGSKNIQYF TGCGCCAGCAGCTCGACAGGTCCCCCGGGGTCCAAAAACATTCAGTACTTC
- - TRBJ2-7 13 TRBV7-2 CASSPLGHPRQYF TGTGCCAGCAGCCCCCTCGGACACCCACGGCAGTACTTC
- - TRBJ1-4 14 TRBV6-6 CASSYYGGNEKLFF TGTGCCAGCAGTTACTATGGGGGTAATGAAAAACTGTTTTTT
- - TRBJ1-1 16 TRBV11-2 CASSPLQGGFSTEAFF TGTGCCAGCAGCCCACTTCAGGGAGGGTTTTCCACTGAAGCTTTCTTT
- - TRBJ1-3 17 TRBV4-2 CASSQDVGGNSGNTIYF TGTGCCAGCAGCCAAGATGTTGGAGGTAACTCTGGAAACACCATATATTTT
TRBD2 once TRBJ2-3 15 TRBV28 CASSHQAGGADTQYF TGTGCCAGCAGCCATCAGGCGGGAGGGGCAGATACGCAGTATTTT
- - TRBJ1-5 14 TRBV2 CASSQGYSNQPQHF TGTGCCAGCAGTCAGGGGTATAGCAATCAGCCCCAGCATTTT
TRBD1 - TRBJ1-1 15 TRBV10-3 CAISEAGTGGTEAFF TGTGCCATCAGTGAGGCCGGGACAGGGGGAACTGAAGCTTTCTTT
- - TRBJ1-1 14 TRBV6-5 CASSNGRGNTEAFF TGTGCCAGCAGCAACGGGAGGGGGAACACTGAAGCTTTCTTT
TRBD2 - TRBJ2-3 20 TRBV9 CASSVDGLLAGGSYTDTQYF TGTGCCAGCAGCGTAGACGGTTTGCTAGCGGGAGGGTCCTACACAGATACGCAGTATTTT
TRBD2 - TRBJ2-7 14 TRBV9 CASSVELAGDEQYF TGTGCCAGCAGCGTAGAACTAGCGGGAGACGAGCAGTACTTC
- - TRBJ1-4 16 TRBV7-6 CASSRESTVLNEKLFF TGTGCCAGCAGCCGCGAATCGACGGTCCTCAATGAAAAACTGTTTTTT
- - TRBJ2-7 12 TRBV28 CASSGQAYEQYF TGTGCCAGCAGTGGGCAGGCCTACGAGCAGTACTTC
TRBD1 few TRBJ1-3 16 TRBV2 CAVGGDRMASGNTIYF TGTGCCGTAGGGGGGGACAGGATGGCCTCTGGAAACACCATATATTTT
- - TRBJ2-7 14 TRBV7-2 CASSLNAGSLGQYF TGTGCCAGCAGCTTGAATGCGGGGTCGCTCGGGCAGTACTTC
TRBD1 - TRBJ1-5 15 TRBV6-1 CASRSDRARNQPQHF TGTGCCAGCAGGTCGGACAGGGCGCGCAATCAGCCCCAGCATTTT
- - TRBJ2-7 13 TRBV28 CASRSQGSYEQYF TGTGCCAGCAGATCCCAGGGCTCCTACGAGCAGTACTTC
- - TRBJ2-1 18 TRBV4-3 CASSQDLGTFTPYNEQFF TGCGCCAGCAGCCAAGATTTGGGAACCTTCACCCCATACAATGAGCAGTTCTTC
- - TRBJ1-3 17 TRBV11-3 CASTNPLVRISGNTIYF TGTGCCAGCACCAATCCATTGGTTCGGATCTCTGGAAACACCATATATTTT
- few TRBJ2-3 13 TRBV25-1 CASSGVVTDTQYF TGTGCCAGCAGTGGGGTCGTCACAGATACGCAGTATTTT
- - TRBJ2-1 17 TRBV6-1 CASSEEEDSLTRNEQFF TGTGCCAGCAGTGAAGAAGAAGACAGTCTAACGCGCAATGAGCAGTTCTTC
TRBD2 - TRBJ2-7 15 TRBV5-5 CASSNAGTSVNEQYF TGTGCCAGCAGCAACGCCGGGACTAGTGTTAACGAGCAGTACTTC
- - TRBJ2-3 15 TRBV7-3 CASSRLGGSTDTQYF TGTGCCAGCAGCCGACTGGGTGGAAGCACAGATACGCAGTATTTT
- - TRBJ1-3 13 TRBV27 CASSGSNTHTIYF TGTGCCAGCTCCGGGTCGAACACACACACCATATATTTT
- once TRBJ2-1 12 TRBV6-6 CASSSKGYEQFF TGTGCCAGCAGTTCCAAGGGTTATGAGCAGTTCTTC
- - TRBJ2-5 15 TRBV5-4 CASSLKQRAQETQYF TGTGCCAGCAGCTTAAAACAGCGGGCACAAGAGACCCAGTACTTC
TRBD2 - TRBJ2-7 15 TRBV11-2 CASTKGPSGTYEQYF TGTGCCAGCACCAAGGGTCCTAGCGGAACCTACGAGCAGTACTTC
- - TRBJ1-2 12 TRBV19 CASKARTAFLTF TGTGCCAGTAAAGCCCGGACGGCGTTCCTCACCTTC
- - TRBJ2-3 13 TRBV15 CATSREVLDTQYF TGTGCCACCAGCAGAGAAGTCTTAGATACGCAGTATTTT